The rows below give T cell receptor beta chains drawn from one sample of a study of OX40 agonist ivuxolimab in advanced cancers. Produced via immunoSEQ multiplex PCR; TCRdb's table is partial and in-frame only. The sample holds about 68,000 clones, 70% to 90% seen once. The sequencing used CD4+ or CD8+ T cells sorted from blood, collected in a trial of the OX40 agonist ivuxolimab. All receptors come from an adult with an advanced solid tumor such as melanoma, head and neck, liver or kidney cancer. Each CDR3 is given without its conserved first and last residue.

V: TRBV7-9; CDR3: ASSLSRGAAGNTIY
V: TRBV9; CDR3: ASSVGAGTGTYEQY
V: TRBV7-2; CDR3: ASSPWRGSNQPQH
V: TRBV6-5; CDR3: ASSYWAGRGDTQY
V: TRBV27; CDR3: ASSLPSGGAGNEQF
V: TRBV7-3; CDR3: ASSLAAGSEQF
V: TRBV19; CDR3: ASSGGGQGLFQETQY
V: TRBV18; CDR3: VSSSTQETQY
V: TRBV5-6; CDR3: ASSSGTNEKLF
V: TRBV4-1; CDR3: ASSQEGGRALYEQY
V: TRBV5-1; CDR3: ASSGTTGYVSATGELF
V: TRBV7-9; CDR3: ASSLKDTTEAF
V: TRBV4-1; CDR3: ASSQGWGSYNEQF
V: TRBV7-2; CDR3: ASSLVREETQY
V: TRBV19; CDR3: ASSILGLQETQY
V: TRBV2; CDR3: ASSPLGPTTQH
V: TRBV10-2; CDR3: ASSEGQGIGYT
V: TRBV5-4; CDR3: ASSDGQGNQPQH
V: TRBV18; CDR3: ASSTDRGNGYT
V: TRBV5-8; CDR3: ASGWTSGVFGETQY
V: TRBV27; CDR3: ASSLKPAQSYEQY
V: TRBV15; CDR3: ATSRPTGAAF
V: TRBV7-9; CDR3: ASSLGLKKD
V: TRBV5-8; CDR3: ASSDFPAYEQY
V: TRBV25-1; CDR3: ASSVNRGQNYGYT
V: TRBV14; CDR3: ASTHMIGPEQY
V: TRBV5-1; CDR3: ASRLDSGTVSYEQY
V: TRBV5-1; CDR3: ASSLVVNSVYT
V: TRBV7-2; CDR3: ASSAPFQGSYNSPLH
V: TRBV7-2; CDR3: ASSLQGAGQPQH
V: TRBV7-2; CDR3: ASAPDRNTEAF
V: TRBV6-5; CDR3: ASSGQGNTEAF
V: TRBV11-2; CDR3: ASSLGSSVHH
V: TRBV7-2; CDR3: ASSLAGQGAVQY
V: TRBV6-6; CDR3: ASGMGQGTDTQY
V: TRBV5-1; CDR3: ASSLGQNLPGYT
V: TRBV5-1; CDR3: ASSLGDKYTEAF
V: TRBV5-5; CDR3: ASSKGGAETQY
V: TRBV11-2; CDR3: ASSRPEMQLGGYT
V: TRBV2; CDR3: ASRERGGRDTQY
V: TRBV27; CDR3: ASNWPLKAQGNCYEQY
V: TRBV7-8; CDR3: ASSLSGLLGYGYT
V: TRBV18; CDR3: ASSPAFGGYEQY